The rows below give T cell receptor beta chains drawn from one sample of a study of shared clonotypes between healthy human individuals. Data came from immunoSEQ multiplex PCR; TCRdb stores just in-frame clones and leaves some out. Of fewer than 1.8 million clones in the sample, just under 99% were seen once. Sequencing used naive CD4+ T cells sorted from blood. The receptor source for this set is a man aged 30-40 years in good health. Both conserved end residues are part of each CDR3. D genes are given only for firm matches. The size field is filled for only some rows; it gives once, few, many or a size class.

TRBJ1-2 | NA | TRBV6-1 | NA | TGTGCCAGCACCCGGGAGGGGCGGCGTGACTATGGCTACACCTTC | CASTREGRRDYGYTF
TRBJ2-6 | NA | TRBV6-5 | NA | TGTGCCAGCAGCCGAATTGCTGGGGCCAACGTCCTGACTTTC | CASSRIAGANVLTF
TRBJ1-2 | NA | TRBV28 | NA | TGTGCCAGCAGTTTAGGGGTGGTAGGGTCTGGCTACACCTTC | CASSLGVVGSGYTF
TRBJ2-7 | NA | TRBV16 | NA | TGTGCCAGCAGCCCCAAAGTAGTCGGGTTCTACGAGCAGTACTTC | CASSPKVVGFYEQYF
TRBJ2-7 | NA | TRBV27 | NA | TGTGCCAGCGGACTCCCAGAGTACCACGAGCAGTACTTC | CASGLPEYHEQYF
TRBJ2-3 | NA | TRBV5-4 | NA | TGTGCCAGCAGCTTAGAAAGCACAGATACGCAGTATTTT | CASSLESTDTQYF
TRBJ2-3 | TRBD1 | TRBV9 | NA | TGTGCCAGCAGCGTAGGGAGGCGGGACAGGGTGTTAGATACGCAGTATTTT | CASSVGRRDRVLDTQYF
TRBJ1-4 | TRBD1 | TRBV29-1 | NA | TGCAGCGTTCTCCCGGGGGGACAGGGGCCTGAGGAACTGTTTTTT | CSVLPGGQGPEELFF
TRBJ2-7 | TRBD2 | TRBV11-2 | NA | TGTGCCAGCAGTCTCGGACTAGCGGGCCCTAGAAATCCTAACTACGAGCAGTACTTC | CASSLGLAGPRNPNYEQYF
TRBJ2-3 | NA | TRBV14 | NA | TGTGCCAGCAGCCGTGGCCGGTCTAACACAGATACGCAGTATTTT | CASSRGRSNTDTQYF
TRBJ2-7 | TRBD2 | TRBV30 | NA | TGTGCCTGGAGTGTATCACTAGCGTACTACGAGCAGTACTTC | CAWSVSLAYYEQYF
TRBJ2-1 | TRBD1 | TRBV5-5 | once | TGTGCCAGCAGCTCGACAGGGAACTCCTACAATGAGCAGTTCTTC | CASSSTGNSYNEQFF
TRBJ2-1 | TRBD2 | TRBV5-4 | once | TGTGCCAGCAGCATGGCGGGAGGGAATGAGCAGTTCTTC | CASSMAGGNEQFF
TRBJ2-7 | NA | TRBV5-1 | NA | TGCGCCAGCAGCTTGGAGGTCAGAGTTGATGGGTACGAGCAGTACTTC | CASSLEVRVDGYEQYF
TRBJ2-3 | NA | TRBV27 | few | TGTGCCAGCGGCGGACGCCTGTTCACAACAGATACGCAGTATTTT | CASGGRLFTTDTQYF
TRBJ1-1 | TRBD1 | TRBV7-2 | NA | TGTGCCAGCAGCTTGTACAGGGGGACTGAAGCTTTCTTT | CASSLYRGTEAFF
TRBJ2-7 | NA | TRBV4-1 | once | TGCGCCAGCAGCCCGAGGAGCGGATACGAGCAGTACTTC | CASSPRSGYEQYF